This TCR beta chain was recovered during a study of T cell repertoires in cytomegalovirus infection. Study-level background: CMV epitopes used comprised recently identified HLA-C-restricted ones and well-studied HLA-B-restricted ones. Public TCR beta signatures marked donors with CMV infection and the matching HLA. Study results and limitations: Cumulated frequencies of public TCR beta families served to identify carriers of CMV plus the relevant HLA. Dominant in the ex vivo response were TCR beta clonotypes restricted by HLA-C and specific for CMV.

Looked up from germline, CDR1 is MNHNS and CDR2 is SASEGT. The CDR3 extends over 15 amino acids. The V end lost 2 bases, the J end lost 2 bases, and 12 bases lay between the germline ends. Each CDR3 protein gets one entry after TCRdb re-called the reads with MiXCR. The repertoire holds some 920,000 distinct CDR3 sequences, with 25% to 40% as singletons. This clonotype was found a few times. The target antigen is unknown. The sequence derives from a human donor in good health (CMV status not recorded). Some clones in this sample may be carry-over from other donors' samples. The chain recombines TRBV6-1 with TRBJ1-1; unclear D gene. The sequences come from cultured CD8+ T cells from PBMCs, collected from culture after CMV antigen stimulation. The CDR3 DNA is TGTGCCAGCAGTGAACCCTCCGCGCAAAACACTGAAGCTTTCTTT. Its protein product is CASSEPSAQNTEAFF.